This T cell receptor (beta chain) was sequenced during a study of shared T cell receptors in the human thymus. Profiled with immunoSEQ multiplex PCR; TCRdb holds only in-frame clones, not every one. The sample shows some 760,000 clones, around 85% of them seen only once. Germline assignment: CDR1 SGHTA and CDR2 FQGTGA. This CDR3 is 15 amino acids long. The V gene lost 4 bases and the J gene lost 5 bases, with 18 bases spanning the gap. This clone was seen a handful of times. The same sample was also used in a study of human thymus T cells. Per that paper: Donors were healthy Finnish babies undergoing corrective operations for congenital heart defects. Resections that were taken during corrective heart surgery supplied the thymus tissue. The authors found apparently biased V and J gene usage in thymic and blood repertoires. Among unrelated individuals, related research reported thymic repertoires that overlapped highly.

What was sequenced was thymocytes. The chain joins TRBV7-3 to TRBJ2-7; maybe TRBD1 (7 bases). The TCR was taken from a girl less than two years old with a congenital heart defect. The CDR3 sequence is CASSSSGTVADEQYF. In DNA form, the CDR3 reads TGTGCCAGCAGCTCCTCCGGGACAGTAGCGGACGAGCAGTACTTC.